A single T cell receptor beta chain is shown here with its context. It lacks a known antigen. Nothing much larger sits one base from this clone, and base qualities are not available. Another Seattle source contributed samples from volunteer blood donors who had recovered from COVID-19. Whole blood was collected in K2EDTA tubes by collaborating institutions according to the institutions' own protocols. For TCRbeta analysis, collaborators shipped samples in one of three forms: frozen whole blood, isolated PBMCs, or DNA extracted from either of those sample types. This sample was included in a study of blood T cell repertoires in COVID-19 (TCRdb year 2020). For the study in its entirety: Samples covering the acute and convalescent phases of COVID-19 were provided by collaborators in the United States, Italy and Spain. A de-identified subject ID, COVID-19 status, age in years and sex were almost always included in the sample metadata. Deeply sampled blood TCRbeta repertoires from subjects exposed to, actively infected with, or recovered from COVID-19 were included in the dataset. The prospective study material was composed of cDNA or gDNA derived from T cells, B-cell-depleted T cells, or PBMCs. The samples were drawn from two sources: the first 160 participants of the ongoing ImmuneRACE study, and 1,200 or so subjects contributed by 6 global collaborators. Where available, HLA class I and class II types were taken from metadata supplied by the sample provider and were not determined by assay-based typing. The repertoires were made available in a free public database intended to serve as a resource for research on the immune response to SARS-CoV-2. Study-level results and caveats: The amount of clinical and demographic metadata varied by source and participant and was provided uncurated.

CDR1 and CDR2, per the germline V gene (reference sequence), are LGHDT and YNNKEL. The CDR3 has 15 amino acids, counting the end cysteine and phenylalanine. Only the CDR3 portion is preserved as DNA: 45 bases, with reading frame beginning at the first base. Deletion took 5 bases off V and 5 bases off J, with a span of 19 bases between the germline ends. TCRbeta CDR3 regions were amplified from genomic DNA using the immunoSEQ Assay, a bias-controlled multiplex PCR. Per the authors' processing: Nucleated cell counts per sample were estimated from amplification of reference gene primers within the assay. To quantify the absolute abundance of each unique TCRbeta CDR3 rearrangement, sequence reads were collapsed and filtered. For each sample, productive Simpson clonality was calculated by taking the square root of Simpson's diversity index across productive rearrangements. As stored in TCRdb, this immuneACCESS dataset retains in-frame rearrangements with V and J assigned. A fraction of the clones does not appear; measured against another copy, unresolved V genes explain less than half of the discrepancy, and the remainder lacks a known reason. V and J calls plus clone size are reproduced from that table; the DNA served to infer D and trimming. The sample data list about 300,000 clones, and approximately 88% of these were observed just once. The ten largest clones represent approximately 7.2% of the sample.

The sequence joins TRBV3-1 (or the pseudogene TRBV3-2) to TRBJ2-7, with the D gene not confidently named. The sequence came from a young woman who had recovered from COVID-19. Input material: peripheral blood. The bases are TGTGCCAGCAGCGTTAAGACGGCGCGGTCCGACGAGCAGTACTTC. Translated, it reads CASSVKTARSDEQYF.